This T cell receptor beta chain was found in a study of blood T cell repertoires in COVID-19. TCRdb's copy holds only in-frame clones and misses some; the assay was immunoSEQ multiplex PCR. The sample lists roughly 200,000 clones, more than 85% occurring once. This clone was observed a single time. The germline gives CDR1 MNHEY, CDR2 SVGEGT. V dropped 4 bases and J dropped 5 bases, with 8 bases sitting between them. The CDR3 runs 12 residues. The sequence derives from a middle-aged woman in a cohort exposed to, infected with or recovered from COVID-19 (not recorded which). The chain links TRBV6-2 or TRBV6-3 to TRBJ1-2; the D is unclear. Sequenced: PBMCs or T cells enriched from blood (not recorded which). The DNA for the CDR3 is TGTGCCAGCAGTTCAAACAGTTATGGCTACACCTTC. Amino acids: CASSSNSYGYTF.